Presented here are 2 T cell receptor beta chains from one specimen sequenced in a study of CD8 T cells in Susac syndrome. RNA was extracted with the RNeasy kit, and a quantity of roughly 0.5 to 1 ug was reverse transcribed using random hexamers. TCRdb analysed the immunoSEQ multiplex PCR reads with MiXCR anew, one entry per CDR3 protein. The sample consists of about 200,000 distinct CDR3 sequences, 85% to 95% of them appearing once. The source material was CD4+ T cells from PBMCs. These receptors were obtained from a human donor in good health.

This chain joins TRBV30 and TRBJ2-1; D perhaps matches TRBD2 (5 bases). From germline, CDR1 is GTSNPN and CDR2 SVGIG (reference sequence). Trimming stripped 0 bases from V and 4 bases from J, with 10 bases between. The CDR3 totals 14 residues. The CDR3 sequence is CAWSVFRRYNEQFF. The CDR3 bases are TGTGCCTGGAGTGTTTTTAGGAGGTACAATGAGCAGTTCTTC.

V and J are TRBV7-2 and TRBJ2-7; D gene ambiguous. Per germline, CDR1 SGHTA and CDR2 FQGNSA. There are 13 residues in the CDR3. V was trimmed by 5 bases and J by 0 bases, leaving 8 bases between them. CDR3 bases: TGTGCCAGCAGCACGGAGAGCTCCTACGAGCAGTACGTC. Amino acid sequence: CASSTESSYEQYV.